This passage covers 16 T cell receptor beta chains from one sample sequenced in a study of vaccination effects on CD4 cells after COVID-19. These TCRs are of unknown antigen specificity. Antigen-specific CD4+ T cells were first expanded with viral peptide pools by the ViraFEST assay and only then sequenced. On day 10 of culture, CD4+ T cells were separated out. SARS-CoV-2 infection was confirmed by PCR in the person between March and December 2020. TCRdb's table, derived via immunoSEQ multiplex PCR, lists solely in-frame clones and lacks some. The sample holds around 40,000 clones, about 68% seen once. The material was CD4+ T cells from PBMCs cultured with a peptide pool, obtained before COVID-19 vaccination. The receptors originated from a human donor who had a prior SARS-CoV-2 infection.

This CDR3 reads CASSLAGVGETQYF. The DNA of the CDR3 is TGTGCCAGCAGCTTAGCGGGAGTGGGTGAGACCCAGTACTTC. V usage is TRBV5-4 and J usage is TRBJ2-5, with TRBD2 identical over 8 bases. Per the germline V gene, CDR1 is SGHNT and CDR2 is YYREEE (reference sequence). The V and J ends lost 2 bases and 5 bases, in that order; junction bases with no gene match: 5. The CDR3 spans 14 residues.

This clone was counted a few times. J is TRBJ2-3 and V is TRBV5-1, with 9 bases matching TRBD1. The CDR3 loop spans 15 amino acids. Trimming cost V 2 bases and J 3 bases; bases outside gene matches: 4. Germline CDR1 is SGHRS and CDR2 is YFSETQ. The CDR3 bases are TGCGCCAGCAGCTTTACAGGGGGCTGGACAGATACGCAGTATTTT. Its protein product is CASSFTGGWTDTQYF.

This clone was seen once. The genes are TRBV7-9 and TRBJ2-3, with D possibly TRBD2 on 6 matching bases. Germline-derived CDR1 and CDR2 are SEHNR and FQNEAQ (reference sequence). The CDR3 sequence is 13 residues long. V was clipped by 7 bases and J by 0 bases, with 8 bases between them. As DNA, the CDR3 is TGTGCCAGCACACGGGGGAGCACAGATACGCAGTATTTT. It encodes CASTRGSTDTQYF.

This clone came up a few times. The rearrangement uses TRBV13 and TRBJ2-1, with 9 bases that match TRBD2. CDR3 length equals 16 residues. Germline CDR1 and CDR2: PRHDT and FYEKMQ (reference sequence). V was pared by 3 bases and J by 7 bases, with 10 bases of the junction left unmatched. The CDR3 loop is CASSFLYSGSVNEQFF. CDR3 DNA: TGTGCCAGCAGCTTCCTTTATAGCGGGAGCGTTAATGAGCAGTTCTTC.

The J gene is TRBJ1-2, the V gene TRBV2; 8 nucleotides match TRBD1. CDR1 and CDR2 (germline): SNHLY, FYNNEI. CDR3 length: 15 amino acids. V trimming: 6 bases; J trimming: 6 bases; junction bases outside the gene matches: 12. The CDR3 loop is CASSGQGYLLDGYTF. The CDR3 nucleotides read TGTGCCAGCAGCGGACAGGGCTATCTATTGGATGGCTACACCTTC. The full variable domain, in which reference TRBV2 and TRBJ1-2 provide the parts outside the CDR3, is EPEVTQTPSHQVTQMGQEVILRCVPISNHLYFYWYRQILGQKVEFLVSFYNNEISEKSEIFDDQFSVERPDGSNFTLKIRSTKLEDSAMYFCASSGQGYLLDGYTFGSGTRLTVV.

The V and J genes are TRBV9 and TRBJ1-2, with D perhaps matching TRBD1 (5 bases). The germline CDR1 and CDR2 sequences are SGDLS and YYNGEE. The CDR3 has 17 amino acids. V lost 0 bases, J lost 0 bases, and 15 bases lay in between. CDR3 bases: TGTGCCAGCAGCGTAGGGGGCAGGGCCCGTGCTAACTATGGCTACACCTTC. The encoded protein is CASSVGGRARANYGYTF.

The chain is built from TRBV2 and TRBJ2-2, with 8 bases that match TRBD2. Germline CDR1 is SNHLY and CDR2 is FYNNEI. Losses at the gene ends were 3 bases for V and 4 bases for J; bases not matched to a gene: 16. This CDR3 contains 19 residues. The CDR3 loop reads CASSDWEGYSGTSTGELFF. In nucleotides, the CDR3 is TGTGCCAGCAGTGATTGGGAAGGATATAGCGGGACTTCCACCGGGGAGCTGTTTTTT.

The V and J genes are TRBV7-2 and TRBJ1-2, with D unclear. There are 13 residues in the CDR3. Trimming left V 6 bases short and J 2 bases short, with 10 bases between. The germline V gene encodes CDR1 SGHTA and CDR2 FQGNSA. The CDR3 bases are TGTGCCAGCAGACTAACAGAAAACTATGGCTACACCTTC. It specifies CASRLTENYGYTF.

The V call is TRBV6-5, the J call TRBJ1-6; D remains ambiguous. The CDR3 covers 12 residues. The ends were cut back, 6 bases at V and 10 bases at J, with 10 bases in the middle. Germline CDR1 and CDR2: MNHEY and SVGAGI. For the CDR3, the DNA is TGTGCCAGCAGAAAAGGAGGGTCACCCCTCCACTTT. Protein sequence: CASRKGGSPLHF.

The rearrangement uses TRBV5-1 and TRBJ1-1; D is ambiguous. V shed 0 bases and J shed 9 bases, with 12 bases lying between them. The CDR3 sequence is 13 residues long. Germline CDR1 and CDR2: SGHRS and YFSETQ. CDR3 protein: CASSLESPEKAFF. DNA for the CDR3: TGCGCCAGCAGCTTGGAGTCGCCGGAGAAAGCTTTCTTT. Based on the CDR3 plus reference TRBV5-1 and TRBJ1-1, the full variable domain is KAGVTQTPRYLIKTRGQQVTLSCSPISGHRSVSWYQQTPGQGLQFLFEYFSETQRNKGNFPGRFSGRQFSNSRSEMNVSTLELGDSALYLCASSLESPEKAFFGQGTRLTVV.

The CDR3 spells CASSPTGTTEAFF. CDR3 DNA sequence: TGTGCCAGCAGCCCTACAGGTACCACTGAAGCTTTCTTT. The chain employs TRBV7-3 and TRBJ1-1, with a possible D match to TRBD1 (5 bases). CDR1 SGHTA and CDR2 FQGTGA come from the germline V gene. V was trimmed by 5 bases and J by 4 bases, leaving 11 bases between them. The CDR3 has 13 amino acids.

This chain links TRBV6-7 with TRBJ1-2; 7 bases agree with TRBD1. TRBV6-7 falls under the ORF class, with uncertain function. The CDR3 has 18 amino acids. J gave up 7 bases and V 2 bases, and 19 bases lay outside the gene matches. The chain's CDR3 is CASSYARKSGTARPGYTF. Here the CDR3 DNA reads TGTGCCAGCAGTTACGCCCGAAAGTCCGGGACAGCCCGCCCTGGCTACACCTTC.

V and J are TRBV12-5 and TRBJ2-3; D gene unclear. The CDR3 is 12 residues long. Germline CDR1 reads LGHNT; CDR2 reads FRNRAP. Between the trimmed V and J ends, which lost 5 bases and 2 bases, there was a span of 5 bases. CDR3 DNA sequence: TGTGCTAGTGGTACTTACACAGATACGCAGTATTTT. It specifies CASGTYTDTQYF.

The V and J genes are TRBV11-2 and TRBJ2-7, with D maybe TRBD1 (5 bases). CDR3 length: 14 amino acids. Germline-derived CDR1 and CDR2 are SGHAT and FQNNGV. V lost 5 bases, J lost 7 bases, and 18 bases lay in between. The CDR3 coding sequence is TGTGCCAGCAGCGTACGGACAAAAATCGGGGAGCAGTACTTC. It yields the protein CASSVRTKIGEQYF.

This clone was observed a handful of times. V gene TRBV2 combines with J gene TRBJ1-1; no clear D. Germline V gene sequence: CDR1 SNHLY, CDR2 FYNNEI. V shed 2 bases and J shed 4 bases, with 8 bases lying between them. This CDR3 is built from 13 residues. CDR3 protein: CASSEQVSTEAFF. CDR3 sequence (DNA): TGTGCCAGCAGTGAACAGGTTTCCACTGAAGCTTTCTTT.

The chain joins TRBV15 to TRBJ1-2; D remains ambiguous. Germline CDR1 is LNHNV and CDR2 is YYDKDF (reference sequence). V was pared by 4 bases and J by 6 bases, with 15 bases between. The CDR3 is made up of 14 amino acids. The CDR3 DNA reads as TGTGCCACCAGCAAGAGCCGGGAAGCGGATGGCTACACCTTC. Protein: CATSKSREADGYTF.